Listed here are 18 T cell receptor beta chains from one sample, sequenced in a study of T-cell reconstitution after alpha-beta-depleted transplantation in children (dated by TCRdb to about 2016). The library came from PCR. Sequencing used an Illumina HiSeq 2500. TCR libraries were prepared with molecular barcoding, using unique molecular identifiers to normalize TCRbeta repertoire quantification. The public reads were reprocessed in TCRdb via fastp at Q25 and MiXCR, keeping in-frame beta chains. All rows with the same CDR3 protein become a single entry with the most common DNA and genes. The sample contains roughly 500,000 distinct CDR3 sequences, approximately 32% of them found a single time. The ten largest clones capture 2% to 2.5% of the sample. The input for sequencing was PBMCs from the stem cell graft donor, taken from the stem cell graft. Receptors originate from a human donor who donated a stem cell graft to a child with aplastic anemia.

The V call is TRBV24-1, the J call TRBJ2-1, with 10 nucleotides matching TRBD1. CDR1 is KGHDR and CDR2 is SFDVKD in the germline V gene. V shed 4 bases and J 3 bases; nucleotides not matched to a gene: 5. This CDR3 is 16 amino acids long. The CDR3 DNA reads as TGTGCCACCAGTGACCCCGGGACAGGGGACTACAATGAGCAGTTCTTC. This sequence encodes CATSDPGTGDYNEQFF.

A few counts support this clonotype. CDR3 DNA: TGTGCCAGCAATCAGCTAGCGGGAGACTACAATGAGCAGTTCTTC. Its protein is CASNQLAGDYNEQFF. J is TRBJ2-1 and V is TRBV27; 10 bases are shared with TRBD2. Germline values: CDR1 MNHEY, CDR2 SMNVEV (reference sequence). The junction had 6 bases not matched to a gene; V was cut back by 7 bases and J by 3 bases. This CDR3 is 15 amino acids long.

The V call is TRBV5-6, the J call TRBJ2-2, with D uncertain. From germline, CDR1 is SGHDT and CDR2 YYEEEE. V was cut by 4 bases and J by 4 bases, with 17 bases left in between. CDR3 length equals 16 residues. The CDR3 loop reads CASSRREFGATGELFF. The CDR3 nucleotides are TGTGCCAGCAGCCGTCGTGAATTTGGCGCCACCGGGGAGCTGTTTTTT.

This sequence joins TRBV7-2 and TRBJ1-1; 8 nucleotides line up with TRBD1. V was clipped by 4 bases and J by 2 bases; unmatched bases: 9. CDR1 and CDR2 (germline): SGHTA, FQGNSA. CDR3 length equals 16 residues. CDR3 residues: CASSSVGTGKNTEAFF. CDR3 DNA: TGTGCCAGCAGCTCCGTAGGGACAGGTAAAAACACTGAAGCTTTCTTT.

Worth noting for this clonotype: With a much larger clone just one base away, this may be a read error. V usage is TRBV29-1 and J usage is TRBJ1-2; TRBD1 is a possible D gene (6 bases). The CDR3 sequence is 12 residues long. V was clipped by 2 bases and J by 7 bases, with 11 bases between them. Looked up from germline, CDR1 is SQVTM and CDR2 is ANQGSEA. DNA of the CDR3: TGCAGCGTTGAACAGGGGACCTCTGGCTACACCTTC. Translated, it gives CSVEQGTSGYTF.

This clonotype came up many times. The chain links TRBV11-3 to TRBJ1-1; perhaps TRBD1 as D (6 bases). Trimming left V 6 bases short and J 1 base short, with 9 bases between. CDR3 length: 13 amino acids. Germline CDR1 reads SGHNT; CDR2 reads YENEEA. The CDR3 region is CASRSGQNTEAFF. The CDR3 nucleotides read TGTGCCAGCAGATCGGGACAGAACACTGAAGCTTTCTTT.

J is TRBJ2-7 and V is TRBV15; D not certain. The germline V gene has CDR1 LNHNV and CDR2 YYDKDF (reference sequence). Deletions cut 1 base from V and 2 bases from J, with 9 bases between. There are 14 residues in the CDR3. The DNA of the CDR3 is TGTGCCACCAGCAGAGGAGTAAGCACCTACGAGCAGTACGTC. Amino acid sequence: CATSRGVSTYEQYV.

This clonotype occurred a few times. The chain has TRBV7-3 and TRBJ2-2; D is perhaps TRBD2 (6 bases). Per the germline V gene, CDR1 is SGHTA and CDR2 is FQGTGA. V lost 3 bases, J lost 1 base, and 18 bases lay in between. This CDR3 is 18 amino acids long. CDR3 DNA sequence: TGTGCCAGCAGCTTCCCCTCGGAGGGCGCGAGGAACACCGGGGAGCTGTTTTTT. Translating gives CASSFPSEGARNTGELFF.

This chain joins TRBV5-1 and TRBJ1-1; D is undetermined. This CDR3 has 13 residues. Germline CDR1 reads SGHRS; CDR2 reads YFSETQ. V was cut by 4 bases and J by 4 bases, with 11 bases left in between. CDR3 protein: CASSADHSTEAFF. The CDR3 DNA reads as TGCGCCAGCAGCGCCGACCACTCCACTGAAGCTTTCTTT.

A few counts support this clonotype. This chain connects TRBV9 to TRBJ2-1; the D is unclear. The V end lost 3 bases, the J end lost 0 bases, and 13 bases lay between the germline ends. CDR3 length equals 16 residues. Germline assignment: CDR1 SGDLS and CDR2 YYNGEE. The chain's CDR3 is CASSAQTLSSYNEQFF. CDR3 bases: TGTGCCAGCAGCGCCCAGACCTTAAGCTCCTACAATGAGCAGTTCTTC.

The chain combines TRBV4-3 with TRBJ2-5, with no clear D. CDR1 is LGHNA and CDR2 is YSLEER in the germline V gene. CDR3 length equals 13 residues. The V and J ends lost 1 base and 3 bases respectively, with 6 bases between them. The CDR3 sequence is CASSQGPKETQYF. The CDR3 DNA is TGCGCCAGCAGCCAAGGGCCTAAAGAGACCCAGTACTTC.

This clonotype was picked up a small number of times. The chain's CDR3 is CAISGDPAYGYTF. In nucleotides, the CDR3 is TGTGCCATCAGTGGTGACCCTGCCTATGGCTACACCTTC. This chain joins TRBV10-3 and TRBJ1-2, with no clear D. Germline V CDR1 and CDR2: ENHRY, SYGVKD. Deletions cut 4 bases from V and 4 bases from J, with 10 bases between. The CDR3 totals 13 residues.

The chain has TRBV20-1 and TRBJ1-3; D call uncertain. The CDR3 contains 15 residues. Germline CDR1 reads DFQATT; CDR2 reads SNEGSKA (reference sequence). V lost 3 bases and J lost 0, with 12 bases in between. The CDR3 bases are TGCAGTGCTAGGTCTGGATTAAGCTCTGGAAACACCATATATTTT. Protein: CSARSGLSSGNTIYF.

This chain connects TRBV7-2 to TRBJ2-3, with a tentative D call TRBD1 (8 bases). Germline V gene lookup returns CDR1 SGHTA and CDR2 FQGNSA. V lost 5 bases and J lost 6, with 18 bases in between. The CDR3 is 15 amino acids. CDR3 sequence reads: CASSRWTGREDTQYF. DNA for the CDR3: TGTGCCAGCAGCCGATGGACAGGGAGGGAGGATACGCAGTATTTT.

This clonotype showed up many times. This chain links TRBV5-5 with TRBJ2-3; D is perhaps TRBD2 (6 bases). Per germline, CDR1 SGHKS and CDR2 YYEKEE (reference sequence). This CDR3 is built from 15 residues. Between the trimmed V and J ends, which lost 2 bases and 1 base, there was a span of 11 bases. The CDR3 here is CASSLLAGGTDTQYF. CDR3 DNA sequence: TGTGCCAGCAGCTTACTAGCCGGGGGCACAGATACGCAGTATTTT.

V is TRBV28 and J is TRBJ1-1; maybe TRBD1 (5 bases). V was clipped by 5 bases and J by 10 bases, with 14 bases between them. The germline V gene encodes CDR1 MDHEN and CDR2 SYDVKM. The CDR3 consists of 12 residues. The CDR3 region has the DNA TGTGCCAGCAGTCAATCAGGGACGGGAGCTTTCTTT. This gives the protein CASSQSGTGAFF.

The chain recombines TRBV20-1 with TRBJ1-1; D is uncertain. Between the trimmed V and J ends, which lost 5 bases and 0 bases, there was a span of 16 bases. The CDR3 length is 15 residues. The germline V gene has CDR1 DFQATT and CDR2 SNEGSKA (reference sequence). The CDR3 here is CSARLGQTMNTEAFF. In nucleotides, the CDR3 is TGCAGTGCTCGCTTAGGGCAGACTATGAACACTGAAGCTTTCTTT.

There are a few counts of this clonotype. V and J are TRBV29-1 and TRBJ2-7, with a tentative D call TRBD1 (5 bases). Per the germline V gene, CDR1 is SQVTM and CDR2 is ANQGSEA. V gave up 4 bases and J gave up 5 bases, with 12 bases separating them. The CDR3 is 12 amino acids. The CDR3 sequence is CSVVGQGDEQYF. CDR3 DNA: TGCAGCGTTGTAGGTCAGGGTGACGAGCAGTACTTC.